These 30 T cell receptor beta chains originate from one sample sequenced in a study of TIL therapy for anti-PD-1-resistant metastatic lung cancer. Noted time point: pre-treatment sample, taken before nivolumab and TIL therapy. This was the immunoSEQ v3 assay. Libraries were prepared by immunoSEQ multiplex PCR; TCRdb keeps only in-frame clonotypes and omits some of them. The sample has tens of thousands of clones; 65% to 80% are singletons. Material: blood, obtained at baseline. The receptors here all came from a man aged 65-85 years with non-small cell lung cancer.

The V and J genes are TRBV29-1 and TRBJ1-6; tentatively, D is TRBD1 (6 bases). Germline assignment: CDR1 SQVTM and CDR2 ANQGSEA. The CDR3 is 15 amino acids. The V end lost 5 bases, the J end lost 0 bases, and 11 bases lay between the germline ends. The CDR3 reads CSVQTGTSYNSPLHF. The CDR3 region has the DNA TGCAGCGTTCAAACAGGGACCTCCTATAATTCACCCCTCCACTTT.

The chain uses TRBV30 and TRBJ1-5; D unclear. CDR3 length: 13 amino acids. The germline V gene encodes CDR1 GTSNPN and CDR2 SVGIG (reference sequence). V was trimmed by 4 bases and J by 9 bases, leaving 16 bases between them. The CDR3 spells CAWTAGGRMPQHF. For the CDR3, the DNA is TGTGCCTGGACGGCAGGCGGGAGGATGCCCCAGCATTTT.

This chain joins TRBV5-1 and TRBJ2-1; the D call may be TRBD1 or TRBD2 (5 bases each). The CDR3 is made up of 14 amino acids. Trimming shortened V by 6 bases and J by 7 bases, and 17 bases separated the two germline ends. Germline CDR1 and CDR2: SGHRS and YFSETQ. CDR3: CASNRDLLGNEQFF. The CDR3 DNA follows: TGCGCCAGCAATCGGGACCTATTGGGGAATGAGCAGTTCTTC.

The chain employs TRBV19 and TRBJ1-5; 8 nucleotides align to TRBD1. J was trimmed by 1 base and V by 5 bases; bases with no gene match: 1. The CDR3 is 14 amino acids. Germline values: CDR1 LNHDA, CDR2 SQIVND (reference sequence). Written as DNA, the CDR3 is TGTGCCAGTAGTCACAGGGGGAGCAATCAGCCCCAGCATTTT. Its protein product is CASSHRGSNQPQHF.

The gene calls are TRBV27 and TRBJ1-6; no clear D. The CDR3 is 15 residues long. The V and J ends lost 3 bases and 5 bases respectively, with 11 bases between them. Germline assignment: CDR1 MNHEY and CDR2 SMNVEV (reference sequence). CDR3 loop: CASSLERQNNSPLHF. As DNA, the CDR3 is TGTGCCAGCAGTTTGGAAAGACAAAATAATTCACCCCTCCACTTT.

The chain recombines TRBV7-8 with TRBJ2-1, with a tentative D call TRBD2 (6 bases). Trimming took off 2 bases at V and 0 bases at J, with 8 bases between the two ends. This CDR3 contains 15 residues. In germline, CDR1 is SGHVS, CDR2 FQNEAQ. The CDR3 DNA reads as TGTGCCAGCAGCTTATCTAGCGCCTCCTACAATGAGCAGTTCTTC. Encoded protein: CASSLSSASYNEQFF.

This CDR3 is CASSIGGLVINEQFF. In DNA, the CDR3 is TGTGCCAGCTCAATTGGCGGACTAGTTATAAATGAGCAGTTCTTC. This sequence joins TRBV5-4 and TRBJ2-1; TRBD2 agrees at 7 bases. Germline CDR1 is SGHNT and CDR2 is YYREEE (reference sequence). The CDR3 is 15 residues long. The trim removed 7 bases at V and 7 bases at J, leaving 14 bases unmatched.

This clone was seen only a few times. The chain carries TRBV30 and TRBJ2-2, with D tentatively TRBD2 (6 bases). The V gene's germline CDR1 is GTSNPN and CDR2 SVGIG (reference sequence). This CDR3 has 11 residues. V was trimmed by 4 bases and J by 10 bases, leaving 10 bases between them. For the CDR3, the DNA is TGTGCCTGGACGGAGGGGACGGAGCTGTTTTTT. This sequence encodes CAWTEGTELFF.

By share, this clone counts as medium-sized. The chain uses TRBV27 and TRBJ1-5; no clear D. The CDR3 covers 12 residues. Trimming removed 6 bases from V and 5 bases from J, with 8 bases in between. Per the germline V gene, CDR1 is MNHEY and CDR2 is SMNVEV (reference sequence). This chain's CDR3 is CASRNTYQPQHF. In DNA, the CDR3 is TGTGCCAGCAGAAACACCTATCAGCCCCAGCATTTT.

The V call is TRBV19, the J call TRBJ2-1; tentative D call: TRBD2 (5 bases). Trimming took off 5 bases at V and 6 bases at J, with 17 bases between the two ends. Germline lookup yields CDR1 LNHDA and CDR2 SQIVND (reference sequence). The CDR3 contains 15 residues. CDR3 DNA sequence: TGTGCCAGTAGTCCCTGGACTTCCCTGGCCAATGAGCAGTTCTTC. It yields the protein CASSPWTSLANEQFF.

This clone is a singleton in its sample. The DNA of the CDR3 is TGTGCCAGCAGCTTAGTGGGGGCGGGTTTGAATTCACCCCTCCACTTT. Its translation: CASSLVGAGLNSPLHF. The chain uses TRBV7-2 and TRBJ1-6; maybe TRBD1 (6 bases). CDR3 length equals 16 residues. V was clipped by 1 base and J by 7 bases, with 14 bases between them. The germline V gene has CDR1 SGHTA and CDR2 FQGNSA.

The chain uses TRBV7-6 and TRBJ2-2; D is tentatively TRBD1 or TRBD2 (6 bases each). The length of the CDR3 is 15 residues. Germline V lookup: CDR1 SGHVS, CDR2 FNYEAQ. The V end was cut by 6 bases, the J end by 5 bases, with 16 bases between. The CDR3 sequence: CASRGRGQMTGELFF. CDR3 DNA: TGTGCCAGCAGGGGCCGGGGGCAGATGACCGGGGAGCTGTTTTTT.

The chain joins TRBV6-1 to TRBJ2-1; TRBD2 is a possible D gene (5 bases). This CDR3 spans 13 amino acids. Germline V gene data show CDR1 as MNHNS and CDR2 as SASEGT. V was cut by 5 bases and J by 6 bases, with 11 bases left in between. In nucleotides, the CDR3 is TGTGCCAGCAGTCTGCGTGGAGGCAATGAGCAGTTCTTC. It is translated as CASSLRGGNEQFF.

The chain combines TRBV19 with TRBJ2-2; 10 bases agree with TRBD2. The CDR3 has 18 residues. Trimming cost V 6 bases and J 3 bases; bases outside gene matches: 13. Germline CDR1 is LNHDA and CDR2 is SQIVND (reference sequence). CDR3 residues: CASRDVSSGSVDTGELFF. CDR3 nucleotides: TGTGCCAGTAGGGATGTTTCTAGCGGGAGCGTGGACACCGGGGAGCTGTTTTTT.

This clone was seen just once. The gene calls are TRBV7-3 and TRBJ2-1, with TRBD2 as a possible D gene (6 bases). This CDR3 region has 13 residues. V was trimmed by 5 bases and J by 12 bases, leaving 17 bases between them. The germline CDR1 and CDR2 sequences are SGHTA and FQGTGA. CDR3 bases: TGTGCCAGCAGCAAATGGGGACTTGAGGCGCAGTTCTTC. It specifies CASSKWGLEAQFF. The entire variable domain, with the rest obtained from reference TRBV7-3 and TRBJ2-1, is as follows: GAGVSQTPSNKVTEKGKYVELRCDPISGHTALYWYRQSLGQGPEFLIYFQGTGAADDSGLPNDRFFAVRPEGSVSTLKIQRTERGDSAVYLCASSKWGLEAQFFGPGTRLTVL.

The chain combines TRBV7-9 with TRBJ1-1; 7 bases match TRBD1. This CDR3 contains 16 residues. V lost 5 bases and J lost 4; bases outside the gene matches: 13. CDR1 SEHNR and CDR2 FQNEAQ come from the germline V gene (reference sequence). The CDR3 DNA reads TGTGCCAGCAGCGGACTCCGAACAGGGGCGGTCACTGAAGCTTTCTTT. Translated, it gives CASSGLRTGAVTEAFF.

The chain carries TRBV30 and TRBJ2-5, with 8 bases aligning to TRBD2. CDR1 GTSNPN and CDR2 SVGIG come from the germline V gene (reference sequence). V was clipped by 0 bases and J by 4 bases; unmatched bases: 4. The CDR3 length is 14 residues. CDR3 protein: CAWSVRLAGETQYF. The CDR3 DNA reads TGTGCCTGGAGTGTACGGCTAGCGGGAGAGACCCAGTACTTC.

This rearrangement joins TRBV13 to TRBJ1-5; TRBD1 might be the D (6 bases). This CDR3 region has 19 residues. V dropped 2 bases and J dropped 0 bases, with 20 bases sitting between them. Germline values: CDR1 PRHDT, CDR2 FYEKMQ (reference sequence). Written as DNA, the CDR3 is TGTGCCAGCAGCTTAATCCCGGGGAGGGGGAGTTATAGCAATCAGCCCCAGCATTTT. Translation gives CASSLIPGRGSYSNQPQHF. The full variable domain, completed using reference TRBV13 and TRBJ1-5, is AAGVIQSPRHLIKEKRETATLKCYPIPRHDTVYWYQQGPGQDPQFLISFYEKMQSDKGSIPDRFSAQQFSDYHSELNMSSLELGDSALYFCASSLIPGRGSYSNQPQHFGDGTRLSIL.

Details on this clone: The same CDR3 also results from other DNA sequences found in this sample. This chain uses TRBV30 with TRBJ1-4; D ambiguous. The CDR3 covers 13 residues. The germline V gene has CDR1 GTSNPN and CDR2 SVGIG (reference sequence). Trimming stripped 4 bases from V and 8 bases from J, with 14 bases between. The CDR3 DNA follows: TGTGCCTGGACTAGACAATTTGGGGAAAAACTGTTTTTT. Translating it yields CAWTRQFGEKLFF.

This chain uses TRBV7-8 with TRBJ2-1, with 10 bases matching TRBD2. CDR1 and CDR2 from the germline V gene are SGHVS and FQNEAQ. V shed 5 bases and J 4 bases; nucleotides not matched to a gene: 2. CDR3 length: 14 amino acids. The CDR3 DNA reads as TGTGCCAGCAGCACTAGCGGGATATACAATGAGCAGTTCTTC. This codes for CASSTSGIYNEQFF.

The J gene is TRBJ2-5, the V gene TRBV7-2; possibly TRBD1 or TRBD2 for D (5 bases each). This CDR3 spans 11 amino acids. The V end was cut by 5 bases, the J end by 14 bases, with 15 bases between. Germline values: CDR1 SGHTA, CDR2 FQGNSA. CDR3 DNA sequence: TGTGCCAGCAGCGCCGGGACCAACTTTTACTTC. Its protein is CASSAGTNFYF. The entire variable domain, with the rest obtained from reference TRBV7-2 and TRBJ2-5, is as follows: GAGVSQSPSNKVTEKGKDVELRCDPISGHTALYWYRQSLGQGLEFLIYFQGNSAPDKSGLPSDRFSAERTGGSVSTLTIQRTQQEDSAVYLCASSAGTNFYFGPGTRLLVL.

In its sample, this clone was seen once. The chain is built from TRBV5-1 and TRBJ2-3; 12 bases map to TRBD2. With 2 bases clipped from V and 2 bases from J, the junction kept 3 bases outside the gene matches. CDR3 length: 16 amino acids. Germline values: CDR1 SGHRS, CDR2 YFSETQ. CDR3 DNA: TGCGCCAGCAGCTTTGGACTAGCGGGACCCACAGATACGCAGTATTTT. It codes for CASSFGLAGPTDTQYF.

CDR3 loop: CASSESRTGGDEQYF. In DNA, the CDR3 is TGTGCCAGCAGTGAATCCAGGACAGGGGGCGACGAGCAGTACTTC. V is TRBV25-1 and J is TRBJ2-7; 11 nucleotides align to TRBD1. The CDR3 is 15 residues long. V trimming: 1 base; J trimming: 5 bases; junction bases outside the gene matches: 4. Germline V lookup: CDR1 MGHDK, CDR2 SYGVNS.

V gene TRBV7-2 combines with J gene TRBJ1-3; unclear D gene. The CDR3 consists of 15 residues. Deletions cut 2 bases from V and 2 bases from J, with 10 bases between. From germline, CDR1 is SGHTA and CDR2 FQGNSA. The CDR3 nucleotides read TGTGCCAGCAGCTTAATCCCCCCCGCTGGAAACACCATATATTTT. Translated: CASSLIPPAGNTIYF.

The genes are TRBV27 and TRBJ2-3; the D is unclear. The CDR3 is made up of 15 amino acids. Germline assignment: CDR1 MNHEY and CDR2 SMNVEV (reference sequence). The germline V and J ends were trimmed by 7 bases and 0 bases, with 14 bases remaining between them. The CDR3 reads CASNLNQLSTDTQYF. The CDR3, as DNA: TGTGCCAGCAACTTAAATCAACTTAGCACAGATACGCAGTATTTT.

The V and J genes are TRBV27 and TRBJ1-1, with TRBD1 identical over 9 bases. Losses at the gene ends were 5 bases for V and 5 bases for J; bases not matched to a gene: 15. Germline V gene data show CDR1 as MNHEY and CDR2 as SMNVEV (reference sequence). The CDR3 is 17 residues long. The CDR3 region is CASSVLGQGGLTTEAFF. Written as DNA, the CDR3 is TGTGCCAGCAGTGTGCTGGGACAGGGTGGCTTGACGACTGAAGCTTTCTTT.

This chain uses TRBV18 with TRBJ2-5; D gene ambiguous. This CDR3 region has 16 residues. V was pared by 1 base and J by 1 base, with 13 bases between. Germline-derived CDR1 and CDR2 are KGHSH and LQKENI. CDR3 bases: TGTGCCAGCTCACCACTCGGCGTCTCCCTCCAAGAGACCCAGTACTTC. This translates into CASSPLGVSLQETQYF. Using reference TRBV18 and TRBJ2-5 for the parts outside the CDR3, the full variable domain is NAGVMQNPRHLVRRRGQEARLRCSPMKGHSHVYWYRQLPEEGLKFMVYLQKENIIDESGMPKERFSAEFPKEGPSILRIQQVVRGDSAAYFCASSPLGVSLQETQYFGPGTRLLVL.

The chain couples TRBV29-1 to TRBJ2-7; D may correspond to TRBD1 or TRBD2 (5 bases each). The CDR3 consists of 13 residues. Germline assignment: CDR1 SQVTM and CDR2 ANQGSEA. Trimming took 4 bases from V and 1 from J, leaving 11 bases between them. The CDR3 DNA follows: TGCAGCGTTGCCGGGACGGAGTCCTACGAGCAGTACTTC. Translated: CSVAGTESYEQYF.

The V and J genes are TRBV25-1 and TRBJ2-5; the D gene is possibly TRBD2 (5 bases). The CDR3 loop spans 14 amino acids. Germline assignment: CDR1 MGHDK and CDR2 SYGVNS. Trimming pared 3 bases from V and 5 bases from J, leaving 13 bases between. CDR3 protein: CASSDAGLGETQYF. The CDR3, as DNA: TGTGCCAGCAGTGATGCGGGCTTAGGGGAGACCCAGTACTTC.

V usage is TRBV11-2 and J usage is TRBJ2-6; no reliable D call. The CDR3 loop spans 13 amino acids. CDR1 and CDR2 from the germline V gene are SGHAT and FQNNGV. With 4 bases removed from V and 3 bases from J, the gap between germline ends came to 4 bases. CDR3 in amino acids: CASSSFGANVLTF. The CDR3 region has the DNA TGTGCCAGCAGCTCCTTTGGGGCCAACGTCCTGACTTTC.